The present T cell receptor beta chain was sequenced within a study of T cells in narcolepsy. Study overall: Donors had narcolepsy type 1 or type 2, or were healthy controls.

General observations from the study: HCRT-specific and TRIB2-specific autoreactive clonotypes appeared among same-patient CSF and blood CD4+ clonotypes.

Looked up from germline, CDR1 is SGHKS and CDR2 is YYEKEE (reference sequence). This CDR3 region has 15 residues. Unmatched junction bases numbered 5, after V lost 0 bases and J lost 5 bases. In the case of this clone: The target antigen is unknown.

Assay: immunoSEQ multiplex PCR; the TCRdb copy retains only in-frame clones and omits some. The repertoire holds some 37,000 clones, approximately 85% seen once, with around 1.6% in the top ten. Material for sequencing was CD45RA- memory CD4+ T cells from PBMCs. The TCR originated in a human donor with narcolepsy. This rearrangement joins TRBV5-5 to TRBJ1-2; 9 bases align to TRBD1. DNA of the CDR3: TGTGCCAGCAGCTTGGCGGGACAGGGTAGTTATGGCTACACCTTC. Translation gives CASSLAGQGSYGYTF.